One sample yielded the 2 T cell receptor beta chains listed below, sequenced in a study of CD8+ T cells in alopecia areata. Reverse transcription of extracted RNA yielded cDNA, which provided the sequencing template. Clones were read by immunoSEQ multiplex PCR, and TCRdb kept only the in-frame ones, dropping some. Of some 51,000 clones listed, around 96% are singletons. The specimen was CD8+ T cells sorted from blood, collected at week 0. The source is a human donor with alopecia areata.

The rearrangement joins TRBV7-2 to TRBJ1-1; no definite D call. This CDR3 region has 11 residues. Germline V CDR1 and CDR2: SGHTA, FQGNSA. V was cut by 3 bases and J by 1 base, with 0 bases left in between. CDR3: CASSLNTEAFF. The CDR3 bases are TGTGCCAGCAGCTTGAACACTGAAGCTTTCTTT.

CDR3 amino acids: CASSLVRINEKLFF. CDR3 DNA sequence: TGTGCCAGCAGCTTAGTGCGGATAAATGAAAAACTGTTTTTT. The V call is TRBV5-8, the J call TRBJ1-4; no clear D gene. Germline loops: CDR1 SGHTS, CDR2 YDEGEE. Trimming removed 2 bases at V and 5 bases at J, with 10 bases between. The CDR3 runs 14 residues.